This TCR beta chain is drawn from a study of T cell responses to AZD1222 COVID-19 vaccine. The CDR3 has 14 residues. Trimming took 8 bases from V and 4 from J, leaving 17 bases between them. Germline lookup yields CDR1 MDHEN and CDR2 SYDVKM. Clones were sequenced by immunoSEQ multiplex PCR, and TCRdb holds only the in-frame ones, with some missing. The sample shows some 180,000 clones, 92% of them seen only once. The sequencing here drew on peripheral blood, taken 28 days after the second AZD1222 dose. The clonotype originates from an adult who received the AZD1222 COVID-19 vaccine. The rearrangement links TRBV28 to TRBJ1-1, with TRBD1 as a possible D gene (6 bases). CDR3 sequence (DNA): TGTGCCAGCGGTCTACAGGGTCTTGGCACTGAAGCTTTCTTT. It yields the protein CASGLQGLGTEAFF.